This T cell receptor beta chain was sequenced for a study of OX40 agonist ivuxolimab in advanced cancers. The wider study: All patients had ivuxolimab intravenously every 2 weeks at 0.01 to 10 mg/kg.

Only in-frame clones appear in the TCRdb table, and some are missing; sequencing was by immunoSEQ multiplex PCR. The sample consists of over 55,000 clones, approximately 90% of them appearing once. This CDR3 is built from 14 residues. Trimming left V 3 bases short and J 10 bases short, with 17 bases between. The germline gives CDR1 MNHNS, CDR2 SASEGT. The chain has TRBV6-1 and TRBJ2-3; the D gene is possibly TRBD1 (6 bases). The input for sequencing was CD4+ or CD8+ T cells sorted from blood, taken in a trial of the OX40 agonist ivuxolimab. The sequence derives from an adult with an advanced solid tumor such as melanoma, head and neck, liver or kidney cancer. The CDR3 loop is CASSEGLAGDAQYF. The CDR3, as DNA: TGTGCCAGCAGTGAGGGGCTGGCAGGGGATGCGCAGTATTTT.